This TCR beta chain was obtained from a study of identical twins' blood T cells. Study overall: Around 50 million reads came from around twelve libraries, six alpha, six beta. Whole-study findings and limits: Shared CDR3 clonotype counts tracked mainly the product of cloneset sizes.

There are many counts of this clonotype. Its antigen is undetermined. Deletions cut 8 bases from V and 8 bases from J, with 21 bases between. The CDR3 has 14 residues. Germline CDR1 LGHDT, CDR2 YNNKEL (reference sequence). Using its own MiXCR run on the 5' RACE reads, TCRdb lists one record per CDR3 protein. In the table there are roughly 380,000 distinct CDR3 sequences, around 30% of which are singletons. This chain uses TRBV3-1 with TRBJ1-2; D might be TRBD1 (6 bases). This clonotype originated in a woman between 18 and 49 years old in good health. The source material was PBMCs. The CDR3 spells CASHGKGGSRGYTF. The CDR3 bases are TGTGCCAGCCATGGCAAGGGGGGATCGAGGGGCTACACCTTC.